Presented here are 21 T cell receptor beta chains from one specimen sequenced in a study of T cells expressing NK-cell markers. TCRdb reprocessed the 5' RACE reads and reports one entry per CDR3 protein, with no DNA. The repertoire table contains fewer than 400,000 distinct CDR3 sequences. Sequencing used blood T cells: a sorted CD56 or NKG2C T cell subset, CD4+ or CD8+ T cells, or bulk PBMC T cells (not recorded which). The receptors here all came from a woman between 45 and 65 years old in good health.

J is TRBJ2-2 and V is TRBV12-3 or TRBV12-4; TCRdb returns TRBD2, unconfirmable since there is no DNA. This CDR3 is built from 19 residues. The CDR3 protein is CASSHKTGTLFANTGELFF.

The gene calls are TRBV5-8 and TRBJ2-1; absent DNA, TCRdb's TRBD2 call cannot be checked. The CDR3 is 16 residues long. CDR1 is SGHTS, CDR2 YDEGEE, per germline. The CDR3 is CASSYTPGTSNNEQFF. Full variable domain (missing parts from reference TRBV5-8 and TRBJ2-1): EAGVTQSPTHLIKTRGQQATLRCSPISGHTSVYWYQQALGLGLQFLLWYDEGEERNRGNFPPRFSGRQFPNYSSELNVNALELEDSALYLCASSYTPGTSNNEQFFGPGTRLTVL.

The chain couples TRBV9 to TRBJ2-3. The germline CDR1 and CDR2 sequences are SGDLS and YYNGEE. The CDR3 loop spans 12 amino acids. The CDR3 sequence: CASSVGADTQYF.

This chain joins TRBV29-1 and TRBJ2-2; the D call from TCRdb, TRBD2, cannot be confirmed without DNA. The germline CDR1 and CDR2 sequences are SQVTM and ANQGSEA. The CDR3 is 16 residues long. CDR3: CSVDKRDSGSIGELFF.

The chain employs TRBV2 and TRBJ2-6; TCRdb's D call, TRBD1, is unchecked because there is no DNA. The CDR3 sequence is 16 residues long. Germline CDR1 reads SNHLY; CDR2 reads FYNNEI. CDR3 region: CASSGQGVAGANVLTF. Looking up the rest from reference TRBV2 and TRBJ2-6 gives the full variable domain: EPEVTQTPSHQVTQMGQEVILRCVPISNHLYFYWYRQILGQKVEFLVSFYNNEISEKSEIFDDQFSVERPDGSNFTLKIRSTKLEDSAMYFCASSGQGVAGANVLTFGAGSRLTVL.

V and J are TRBV5-1 and TRBJ2-7; TCRdb selects TRBD1, and the lack of DNA leaves this call unchecked. Germline V gives CDR1 SGHRS, CDR2 YFSETQ. CDR3 length: 16 amino acids. CDR3 loop: CASSPSVGGSSYEQYF.

V is TRBV20-1 and J is TRBJ2-1; the D call of TRBD1 rests on TCRdb alone, since no DNA is present to check it. CDR1 and CDR2 from the germline V gene are DFQATT and SNEGSKA (reference sequence). The CDR3 loop spans 14 amino acids. CDR3 protein: CSARRTAPYNEQFF.

This rearrangement joins TRBV10-2 to TRBJ2-7; absent DNA, TCRdb's TRBD1 call cannot be checked. Germline CDR1 and CDR2: WSHSY and SAAADI. The CDR3 extends over 14 amino acids. CDR3 sequence: CASHVTGASHEQYF.

The chain joins TRBV5-1 to TRBJ2-5; the TRBD1 assignment by TCRdb is unverifiable without DNA. The CDR3 is 14 amino acids. The V gene's germline CDR1 is SGHRS and CDR2 YFSETQ. The chain's CDR3 is CASSRGQIQETQYF.

The rearrangement joins TRBV20-1 to TRBJ2-5. The CDR3 runs 13 residues. The germline CDR1 and CDR2 sequences are DFQATT and SNEGSKA (reference sequence). The CDR3 region is CSARDDQWETQYF.

The rearrangement uses TRBV5-1 and TRBJ2-5. CDR1 is SGHRS, CDR2 YFSETQ, per germline. CDR3 length equals 13 residues. The CDR3 here is CASSSSLTKTQYF.

V gene TRBV5-1 combines with J gene TRBJ2-5; TCRdb returns TRBD1, unconfirmable since there is no DNA. Germline V gives CDR1 SGHRS, CDR2 YFSETQ. The CDR3 consists of 14 residues. The CDR3 reads CASSIGVRAETQYF.

This rearrangement joins TRBV4-2 to TRBJ1-1. The CDR3 length is 14 residues. Germline V lookup: CDR1 LGHNA, CDR2 YNFKEQ. The CDR3 reads CASSQVLANTEAFF.

V usage is TRBV4-1 and J usage is TRBJ2-7; TCRdb indicates TRBD1, and absent DNA this call remains unverified. The CDR3 runs to 15 residues. Germline V gene sequence: CDR1 MGHRA, CDR2 YSYEKL. CDR3 sequence: CASSQEGGSSYEQYF.

The J gene is TRBJ2-1, the V gene TRBV5-1; TCRdb's assignment of TRBD2 cannot be checked, as there is no DNA. The CDR3 runs 12 residues. CDR1 and CDR2 (germline): SGHRS, YFSETQ. The CDR3 loop reads CASSALGLEQFF.

The J gene is TRBJ2-5, the V gene TRBV7-2. This CDR3 has 12 amino acids. Per the germline V gene, CDR1 is SGHTA and CDR2 is FQGNSA. Here the CDR3 reads CASSLAGKTQYF.

The chain uses TRBV9 and TRBJ2-2. The germline CDR1 and CDR2 sequences are SGDLS and YYNGEE. The CDR3 is made up of 14 amino acids. The CDR3 sequence: CASSVIYHTGELFF.

The V gene is TRBV12-3 or TRBV12-4, the J gene TRBJ2-2; TCRdb indicates TRBD2, and absent DNA this call remains unverified. The CDR3 runs to 19 residues. The CDR3 here is CASSYPGLGTSGNTGELFF.

The chain combines TRBV7-6 with TRBJ2-1; TCRdb calls TRBD1, which cannot be checked without DNA. The germline CDR1 and CDR2 sequences are SGHVS and FNYEAQ. The CDR3 has 13 residues. The CDR3 region is CASSSDRNNEQFF.

The CDR3 spells CASSFRPSVALDGYTF. The gene calls are TRBV27 and TRBJ1-2. Looked up from germline, CDR1 is MNHEY and CDR2 is SMNVEV (reference sequence). The CDR3 runs to 16 residues.

The gene calls are TRBV11-3 and TRBJ2-3; no DNA is available, so the TRBD2 call from TCRdb remains unchecked. The CDR3 length is 17 residues. The V gene's germline CDR1 is SGHNT and CDR2 YENEEA. The CDR3 sequence is CASSLGASGDSTDTQYF.